This is a list of T cell receptor beta chains from one sample in a study of vaccination and CD4 T cells after COVID-19. No antigen has been identified for these receptors. Via MiXCR, TCRdb re-called the PCR reads, giving one row per CDR3 protein. The sample records about 6,900 distinct CDR3 sequences, around half being singletons. Input material: CD4+ T cells from blood, cultured in vitro. These receptors came from a human donor in good health. Both conserved end residues are part of each CDR3. The order of the fields is J gene, CDR3 length, D gene, clone size, V gene, CDR3 protein, CDR3 DNA. D genes are given only for firm matches. Only part of the rows carry a size: once, few, many, or a class if the clone is expanded.

TRBJ2-7 | 11 | - | - | TRBV6-1 | CASSEAVEQYF | TGTGCCAGCAGTGAAGCCGTGGAGCAGTACTTC
TRBJ1-1 | 14 | - | - | TRBV7-2 | CASSLVYDSTEAFF | TGTGCCAGCAGCTTAGTTTATGACAGCACTGAAGCTTTCTTT
TRBJ1-2 | 17 | TRBD1 | few | TRBV5-4 | CASSLDLGQGKNYGYTF | TGTGCCAGCAGCTTGGACCTTGGACAGGGGAAGAACTATGGCTACACCTTC
TRBJ1-1 | 15 | - | - | TRBV20-1 | CSAAPWTNLNTEAFF | TGCAGTGCTGCACCTTGGACGAATCTGAACACTGAAGCTTTCTTT
TRBJ1-1 | 13 | - | once | TRBV9 | CASSVTPGTEAFF | TGTGCCAGCAGCGTCACACCAGGGACTGAAGCTTTCTTT
TRBJ2-5 | 15 | TRBD2 | few | TRBV7-6 | CASRSIAGSRETQYF | TGTGCCAGCAGGTCTATAGCGGGGTCCCGAGAGACCCAGTACTTC
TRBJ2-5 | 13 | - | few | TRBV6-1 | CASSRGRRETQYF | TGTGCCAGCAGCCGGGGACGTAGGGAGACCCAGTACTTC
TRBJ1-1 | 15 | TRBD1 | - | TRBV6-1 | CASSRDRALGTEAFF | TGTGCCAGCAGCCGGGACAGGGCCCTAGGCACTGAAGCTTTCTTT
TRBJ2-2 | 17 | TRBD2 | once | TRBV10-1 | CASSEQELAVNTGELFF | TGCGCCAGCAGTGAACAGGAGCTAGCGGTGAACACCGGGGAGCTGTTTTTT
TRBJ2-7 | 14 | - | - | TRBV20-1 | CSAPSWGRLYEQYF | TGCAGTGCTCCTTCTTGGGGGCGGTTGTACGAGCAGTACTTC
TRBJ2-5 | 15 | TRBD2 | - | TRBV20-1 | CSASPQREYQETQYF | TGCAGTGCTAGTCCGCAGCGGGAGTACCAAGAGACCCAGTACTTC
TRBJ2-3 | 11 | - | - | TRBV24-1 | CATSALDTQYF | TGTGCCACCAGTGCCCTAGATACGCAGTATTTT
TRBJ1-1 | 16 | - | - | TRBV27 | CASSPLSFGRNTEAFF | TGTGCCAGCAGCCCTCTCAGTTTTGGCAGAAACACTGAAGCTTTCTTT
TRBJ2-5 | 17 | TRBD1 | - | TRBV7-2 | CASSLGGTGGYQETQYF | TGTGCCAGCAGCTTAGGGGGGACAGGGGGGTACCAAGAGACCCAGTACTTC
TRBJ2-5 | 10 | - | - | TRBV20-1 | CSAARETQYF | TGCAGTGCCGCCCGTGAGACCCAGTACTTC
TRBJ2-7 | 11 | - | few | TRBV29-1 | CSVEIAYEQYF | TGCAGCGTTGAAATCGCCTACGAGCAGTACTTC
TRBJ2-7 | 15 | - | - | TRBV4-1 | CASSQPTRAPYEQYF | TGCGCCAGCAGCCAACCGACTAGAGCCCCCTACGAGCAGTACTTC
TRBJ2-1 | 15 | - | - | TRBV7-2 | CASSITGSSYNEQFF | TGTGCCAGCAGCATAACAGGGAGCTCCTACAATGAGCAGTTCTTC
TRBJ1-1 | 11 | - | - | TRBV7-2 | CASSRVSEAFF | TGTGCCAGCAGCCGGGTATCTGAAGCTTTCTTT
TRBJ1-2 | 11 | - | - | TRBV30 | CAWSLSVGSTF | TGTGCCTGGAGTCTTTCGGTTGGCAGTACGTTC
TRBJ2-2 | 19 | TRBD2 | - | TRBV20-1 | CSARGSSGLAGDGTGELFF | TGCAGTGCTAGAGGGTCGAGCGGACTAGCGGGAGATGGGACCGGGGAGCTGTTTTTT
TRBJ1-5 | 14 | - | few | TRBV6-2/TRBV6-3 | CASSYPSDSQPQHF | TGTGCCAGCAGCTACCCTTCAGACAGTCAGCCCCAGCATTTT
TRBJ2-5 | 14 | TRBD2 | - | TRBV29-1 | CSVVTSGISETQYF | TGCAGCGTCGTGACTAGCGGGATAAGCGAGACCCAGTACTTC
TRBJ2-5 | 15 | TRBD1 | - | TRBV7-2 | CASSGTGVGQETQYF | TGTGCCAGCAGCGGGACAGGGGTTGGGCAAGAGACCCAGTACTTC
TRBJ2-2 | 16 | TRBD1 | - | TRBV24-1 | CATSDLGTVDTGELFF | TGTGCCACCAGTGACCTCGGGACAGTCGATACCGGGGAGCTGTTTTTT
TRBJ2-4 | 13 | TRBD2 | - | TRBV6-1 | CASKREPLDIQYF | TGTGCCAGCAAGCGGGAGCCCCTGGACATTCAGTACTTC
TRBJ1-5 | 15 | TRBD1 | - | TRBV19 | CASSRQGARNQPQHF | TGTGCCAGTAGCAGACAGGGCGCTCGCAATCAGCCCCAGCATTTT
TRBJ2-1 | 15 | - | - | TRBV30 | CAWSAGEGGRNEQFF | TGTGCCTGGAGCGCGGGTGAGGGTGGGCGCAATGAGCAGTTCTTC
TRBJ1-2 | 14 | TRBD1 | - | TRBV6-1 | CASSRDREAYGYTF | TGTGCCAGCAGTCGGGACAGGGAGGCCTATGGCTACACCTTC